This TCR beta chain was sequenced in a study of CD8 T cells in Susac syndrome. The sequenced target, TCR beta, came from blood CD8+ and CD4+ T cells. The multiple sclerosis controls consisted of treatment-naive patients with relapsing-remitting disease, either stable or active. CDR1 is SGHKS and CDR2 is YYEKEE in the germline V gene (reference sequence). This CDR3 is 14 amino acids long. The V and J ends lost 3 bases and 3 bases, in that order; junction bases with no gene match: 3. After extraction with the RNeasy kit, roughly 0.45 to 1 ug of the RNA was reverse transcribed using random hexamers. An immunoSEQ multiplex PCR amplified TCR beta CDR3 over 54 Vbeta and 13 Jbeta. TCRdb reprocessed the immunoSEQ multiplex PCR reads via MiXCR and lists one record per CDR3 protein. The data contain around 160,000 distinct CDR3 sequences, 94% of them singletons.

This TCR was recovered from a human donor with multiple sclerosis. The sequencing input was CD4+ T cells from PBMCs. The rearrangement uses TRBV5-5 and TRBJ1-3; 7 bases align to TRBD1. The CDR3: CASSSGQFGNTIYF. The CDR3 DNA reads TGTGCCAGCAGCTCGGGACAGTTTGGAAACACCATATATTTT.